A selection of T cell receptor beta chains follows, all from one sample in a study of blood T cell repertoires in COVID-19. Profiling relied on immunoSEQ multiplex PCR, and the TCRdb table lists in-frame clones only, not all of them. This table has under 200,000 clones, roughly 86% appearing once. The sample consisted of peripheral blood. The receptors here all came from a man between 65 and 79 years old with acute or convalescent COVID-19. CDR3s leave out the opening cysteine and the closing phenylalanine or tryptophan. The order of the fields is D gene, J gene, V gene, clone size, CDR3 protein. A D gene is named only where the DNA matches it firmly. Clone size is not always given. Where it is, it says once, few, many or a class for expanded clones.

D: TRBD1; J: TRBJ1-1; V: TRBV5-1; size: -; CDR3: ASSLTGGTEAF
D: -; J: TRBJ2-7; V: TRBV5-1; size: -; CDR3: ASSLASPGMYEQY
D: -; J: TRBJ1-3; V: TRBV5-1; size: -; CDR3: ASSFTGLFSGNTIY
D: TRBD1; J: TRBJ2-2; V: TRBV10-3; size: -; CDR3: AIRDRDRTGELF
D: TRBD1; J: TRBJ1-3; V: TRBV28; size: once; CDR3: ASSTNRGLGSGNTIY
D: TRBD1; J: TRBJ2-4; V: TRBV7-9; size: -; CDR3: VSGTGNIQY
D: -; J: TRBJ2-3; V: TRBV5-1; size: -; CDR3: ASNPTSTDTQY
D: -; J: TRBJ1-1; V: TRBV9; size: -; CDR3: ASSPRPAGNTEAF
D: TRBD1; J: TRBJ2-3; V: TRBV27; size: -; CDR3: ASSLRGRQGVIADTQY
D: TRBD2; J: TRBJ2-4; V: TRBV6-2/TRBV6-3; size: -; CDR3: ASSYLRTSGDKNIQY
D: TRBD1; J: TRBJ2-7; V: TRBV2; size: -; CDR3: ATLGQGRTVQY
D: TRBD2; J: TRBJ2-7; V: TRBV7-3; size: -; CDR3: ASSPGTSGEQY
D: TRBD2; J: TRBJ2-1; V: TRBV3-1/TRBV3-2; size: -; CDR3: ASSQAPRRSGGVDEQF
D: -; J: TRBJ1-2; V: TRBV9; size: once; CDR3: ASSVDRSGSLPNYGYT
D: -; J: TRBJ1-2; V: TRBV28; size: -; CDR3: ASLGASGEGYT
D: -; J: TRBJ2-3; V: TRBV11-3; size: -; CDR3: ASSSIDFTDTQY
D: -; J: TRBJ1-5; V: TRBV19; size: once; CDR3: ASKGGAGDQPQH
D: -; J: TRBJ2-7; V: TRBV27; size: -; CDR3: ASSSRGLYEQY
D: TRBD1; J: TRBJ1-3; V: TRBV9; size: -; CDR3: ASSLTGGAGGNTIY
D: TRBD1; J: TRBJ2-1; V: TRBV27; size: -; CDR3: ASSPRQGDYNEQF
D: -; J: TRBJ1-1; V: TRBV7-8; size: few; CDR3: ASSLALLGGTEAF
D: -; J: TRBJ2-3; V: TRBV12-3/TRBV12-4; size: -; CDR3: ASSWVRADTQY
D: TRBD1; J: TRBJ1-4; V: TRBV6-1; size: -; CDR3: ASSEGGTGSEKLF
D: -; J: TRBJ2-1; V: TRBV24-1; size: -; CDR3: ATSSAYYNEQF
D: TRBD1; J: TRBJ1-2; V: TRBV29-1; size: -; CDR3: SADRDRAGYT
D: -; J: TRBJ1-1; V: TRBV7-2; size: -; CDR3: ASSLNFRGTEAF
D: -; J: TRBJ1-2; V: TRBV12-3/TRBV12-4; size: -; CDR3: ASSGADGYT
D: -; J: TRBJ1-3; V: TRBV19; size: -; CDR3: ASSIGAPTSGNTIY
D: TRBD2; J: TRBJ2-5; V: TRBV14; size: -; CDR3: ASSQMGGQETQY
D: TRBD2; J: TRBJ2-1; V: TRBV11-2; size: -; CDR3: ASSWGTSGSYEQF
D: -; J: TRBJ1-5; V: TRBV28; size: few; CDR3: ASSLFRGRAQH
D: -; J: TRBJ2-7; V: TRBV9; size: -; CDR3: ASSPQVSSYEQY
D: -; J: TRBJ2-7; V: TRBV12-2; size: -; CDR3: ASRLEGSREGTSGSYEQY
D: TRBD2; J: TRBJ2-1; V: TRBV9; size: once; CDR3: ASSEGLAGYEQF
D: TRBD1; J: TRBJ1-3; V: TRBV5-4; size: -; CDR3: ASSWTGGNTIY
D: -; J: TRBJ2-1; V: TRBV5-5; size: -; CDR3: ASSPPRNSHEQF
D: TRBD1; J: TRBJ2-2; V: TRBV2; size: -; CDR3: ASRQGNSGELF
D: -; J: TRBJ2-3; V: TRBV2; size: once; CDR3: ASRQLVLLTDTQY
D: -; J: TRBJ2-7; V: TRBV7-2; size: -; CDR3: ASSLQGAQGNEQY
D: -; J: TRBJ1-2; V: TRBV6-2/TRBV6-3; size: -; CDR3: ASSYAGEYGYT
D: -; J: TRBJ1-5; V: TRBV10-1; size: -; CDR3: ASSDRVNQPQH
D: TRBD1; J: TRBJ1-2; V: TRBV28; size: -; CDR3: ASSSGQGLGGYT
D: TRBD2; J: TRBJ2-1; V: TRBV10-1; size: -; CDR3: ASSSQTSANEQF
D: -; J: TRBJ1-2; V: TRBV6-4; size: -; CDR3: ASSADRNYGYT
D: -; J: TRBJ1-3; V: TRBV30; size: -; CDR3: AWVGASGNTIY
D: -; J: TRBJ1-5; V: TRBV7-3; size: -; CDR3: ASSLGLNQPQH
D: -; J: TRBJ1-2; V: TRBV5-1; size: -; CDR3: ASSLGQTYGYT
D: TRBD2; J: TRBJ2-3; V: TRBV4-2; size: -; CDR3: ASSQREGQDTQY
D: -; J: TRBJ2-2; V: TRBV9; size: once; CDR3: ASSPAGSDMANTGELF
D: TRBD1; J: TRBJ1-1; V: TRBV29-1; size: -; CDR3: SVSAAQGAGAF